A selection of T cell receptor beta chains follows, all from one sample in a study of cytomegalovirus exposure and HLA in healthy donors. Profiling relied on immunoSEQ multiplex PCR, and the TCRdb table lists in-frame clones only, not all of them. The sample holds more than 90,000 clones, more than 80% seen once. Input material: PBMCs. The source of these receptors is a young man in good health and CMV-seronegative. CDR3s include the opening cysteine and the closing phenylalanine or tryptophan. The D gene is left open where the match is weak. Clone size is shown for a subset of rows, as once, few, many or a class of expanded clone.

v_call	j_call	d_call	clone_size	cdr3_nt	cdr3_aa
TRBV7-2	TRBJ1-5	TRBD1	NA	TGTGCCAGCAGCTTAGGGGGAGGGACAGGAGATTATCAGCCCCAGCATTTT	CASSLGGGTGDYQPQHF
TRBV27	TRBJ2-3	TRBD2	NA	TGTGCCAGCAGTCCCCGGACTAGCGGAGATGTTGATACGCAGTATTTT	CASSPRTSGDVDTQYF
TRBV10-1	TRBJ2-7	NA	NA	TGCGCCAGCAGTGGCGACAGCTACGAGCAGTACTTC	CASSGDSYEQYF
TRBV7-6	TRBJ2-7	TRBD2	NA	TGTGCCAGCAGCCTCGGGACTAGCGGCCTCTACGAGCAGTACTTC	CASSLGTSGLYEQYF
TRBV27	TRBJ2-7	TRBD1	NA	TGTGCCAGCAGTTACAGGACAGGGTCAACCTACGAGCAGTACTTC	CASSYRTGSTYEQYF
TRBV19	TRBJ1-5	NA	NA	TGTGCCAGTACCCCTTGGGGCCCGGGGGATCCCCAGCATTTT	CASTPWGPGDPQHF
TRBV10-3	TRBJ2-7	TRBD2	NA	TGTGCCATAACTAGCGGGGGAGCGTACGAGCAGTACTTC	CAITSGGAYEQYF
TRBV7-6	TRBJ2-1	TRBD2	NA	TGTGCCAGCAGCTTAGCAACGGCGCGGGGGTCCTACAATGAGCAGTTCTTC	CASSLATARGSYNEQFF
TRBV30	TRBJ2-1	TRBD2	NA	TGTGCCTGGAGTGTACGGACTAGCGGGAACAATGAGCAGTTCTTC	CAWSVRTSGNNEQFF
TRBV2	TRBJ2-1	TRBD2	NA	TGTGCCAGCAGTCGACTAGCGGGACCCGGGGATGAGCAGTTCTTC	CASSRLAGPGDEQFF
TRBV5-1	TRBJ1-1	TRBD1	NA	TGCGCCAGCAGCGAGGGGGCGGGGAACACTGAAGCTTTCTTT	CASSEGAGNTEAFF
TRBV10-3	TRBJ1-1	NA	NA	TGTGCCATCAGTGAGTCGGGCCCGGCGTCAGGAATGAACACTGAAGCTTTCTTT	CAISESGPASGMNTEAFF
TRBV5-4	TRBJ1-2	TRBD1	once	TGTGCCAGCAGCCCATGGACAGGGGGCGCCCGCTATGGCTACACCTTC	CASSPWTGGARYGYTF
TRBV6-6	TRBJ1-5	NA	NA	TGTGCCAGCAGTACAGGCAATCAGCCCCAGCATTTT	CASSTGNQPQHF
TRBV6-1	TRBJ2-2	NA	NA	TGTGCCAGCAGTGAACGGGAAACAAGTGGGGAGCTGTTTTTT	CASSERETSGELFF
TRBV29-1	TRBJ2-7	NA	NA	TGCAGCGTACTACAATCTGAGCAGTACTTC	CSVLQSEQYF
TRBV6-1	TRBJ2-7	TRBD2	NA	TGTGCCAGCCGTAACCTAGCGGGAGGGCCGGACGAGCAGTACTTC	CASRNLAGGPDEQYF
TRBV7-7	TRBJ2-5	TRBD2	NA	TGTGCCAGCAGCCTCTACCCGGTCCCTTTACTAGCGGGAGAAGAGGAGACCCAGTACTTC	CASSLYPVPLLAGEEETQYF
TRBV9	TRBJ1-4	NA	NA	TGTGCCAGCAGCGAGGGAACAGGGATTGGGAGAACTAATGAAAAACTGTTTTTT	CASSEGTGIGRTNEKLFF
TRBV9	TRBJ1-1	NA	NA	TGTGCCAGCAGCGTAGAGCAGAACACTGAAGCTTTCTTT	CASSVEQNTEAFF
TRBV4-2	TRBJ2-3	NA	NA	TGTGCCAGCAGCCTCCTCGAGGGGGGGACAGATACGCAGTATTTT	CASSLLEGGTDTQYF
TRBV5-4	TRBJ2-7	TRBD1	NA	TGTGCCAGCAGCACGCGGACAGGGGCAGAGCACGAGCAGTACTTC	CASSTRTGAEHEQYF
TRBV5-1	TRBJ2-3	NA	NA	TGCGCCAGCAGCTTGGGAGACGACTCTAGCACAGATACGCAGTATTTT	CASSLGDDSSTDTQYF